This T cell receptor beta chain stems from a study of post-analysis software for immune sequencing data. Findings and limits, study-wide: The study found significantly lower normalized Chao1 diversity in multiple sclerosis patients than in controls. With F measure, samples from one preparation batch clustered together strongly.

This clonotype was seen a handful of times. What it binds is not known. Tagging with unique molecular identifiers was a feature of the TCR beta cDNA libraries. TCRdb re-derived calls from the PCR reads in MiXCR, one entry per CDR3 protein. The top ten hold 4.6% of the sample, which has about 820,000 distinct CDR3 sequences, 53% seen once. The receptor's source is a girl under 18 with multiple sclerosis. The material sequenced was blood.

The CDR3 DNA reads TGCAGCGAAGGACTAGCGGCAACAGATACGCAGTATTTT. Amino acids: CSEGLAATDTQYF. The V and J genes are TRBV29-1 and TRBJ2-3; 10 bases are shared with TRBD2. CDR1 SQVTM and CDR2 ANQGSEA come from the germline V gene. The CDR3 runs to 13 residues. V lost 7 bases, J lost 3 bases, and 4 bases stayed unmatched.